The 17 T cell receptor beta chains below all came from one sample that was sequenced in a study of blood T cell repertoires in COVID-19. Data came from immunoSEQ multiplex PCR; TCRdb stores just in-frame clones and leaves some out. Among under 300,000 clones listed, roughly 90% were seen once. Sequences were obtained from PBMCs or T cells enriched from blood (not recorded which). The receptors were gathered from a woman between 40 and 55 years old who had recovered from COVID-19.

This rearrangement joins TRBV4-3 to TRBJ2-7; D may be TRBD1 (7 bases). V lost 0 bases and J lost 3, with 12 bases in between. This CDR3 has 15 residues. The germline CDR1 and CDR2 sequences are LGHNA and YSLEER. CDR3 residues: CASSQDQGEDYEQYF. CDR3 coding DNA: TGCGCCAGCAGCCAAGATCAGGGGGAGGACTACGAGCAGTACTTC.

The CDR3 sequence is CASSPRDGDRAYEQYF. Here the CDR3 DNA reads TGTGCCAGCAGCCCCAGGGATGGGGACAGGGCCTACGAGCAGTACTTC. This rearrangement joins TRBV9 to TRBJ2-7; TRBD1 agrees at 9 bases. The germline V gene encodes CDR1 SGDLS and CDR2 YYNGEE. The junction had 10 bases not matched to a gene; V was cut back by 4 bases and J by 2 bases. This CDR3 comprises 16 residues.

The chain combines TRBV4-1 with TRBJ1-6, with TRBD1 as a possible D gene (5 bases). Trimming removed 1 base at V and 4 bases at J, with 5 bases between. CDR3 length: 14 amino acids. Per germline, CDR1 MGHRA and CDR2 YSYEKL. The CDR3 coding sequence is TGCGCCAGCAGCCAAGGACAGTATAATTCACCCCTCCACTTT. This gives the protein CASSQGQYNSPLHF.

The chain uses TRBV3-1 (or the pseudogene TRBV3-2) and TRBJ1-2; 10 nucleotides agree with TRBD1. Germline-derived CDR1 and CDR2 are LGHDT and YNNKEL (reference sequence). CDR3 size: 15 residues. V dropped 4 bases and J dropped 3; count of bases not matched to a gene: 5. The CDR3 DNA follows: TGTGCCAGCAGCCTCCCCGGGACAGGGGACTATGGCTACACCTTC. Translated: CASSLPGTGDYGYTF.

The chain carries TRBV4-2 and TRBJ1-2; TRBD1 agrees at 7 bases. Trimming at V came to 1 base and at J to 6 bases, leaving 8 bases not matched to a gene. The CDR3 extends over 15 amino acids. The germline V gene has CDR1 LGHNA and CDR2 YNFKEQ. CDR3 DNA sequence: TGTGCCAGCAGCCAAGCCCGACAGGGTAGGGATGGCTACACCTTC. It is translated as CASSQARQGRDGYTF.

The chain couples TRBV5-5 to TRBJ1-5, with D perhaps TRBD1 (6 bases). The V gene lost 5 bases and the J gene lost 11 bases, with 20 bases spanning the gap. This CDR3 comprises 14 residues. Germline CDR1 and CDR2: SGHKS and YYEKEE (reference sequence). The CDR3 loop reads CASSSQGSQGTQHF. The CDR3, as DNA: TGTGCCAGCAGTTCCCAGGGGTCCCAAGGGACCCAGCATTTT.

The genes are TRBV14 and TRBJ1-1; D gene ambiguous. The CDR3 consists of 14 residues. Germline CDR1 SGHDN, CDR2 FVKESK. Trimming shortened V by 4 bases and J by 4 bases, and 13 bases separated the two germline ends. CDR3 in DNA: TGTGCCAGCAGCCCCGCCTTGAGGTCCACTGAAGCTTTCTTT. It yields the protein CASSPALRSTEAFF. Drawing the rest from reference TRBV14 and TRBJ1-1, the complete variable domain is EAGVTQFPSHSVIEKGQTVTLRCDPISGHDNLYWYRRVMGKEIKFLLHFVKESKQDESGMPNNRFLAERTGGTYSTLKVQPAELEDSGVYFCASSPALRSTEAFFGQGTRLTVV.

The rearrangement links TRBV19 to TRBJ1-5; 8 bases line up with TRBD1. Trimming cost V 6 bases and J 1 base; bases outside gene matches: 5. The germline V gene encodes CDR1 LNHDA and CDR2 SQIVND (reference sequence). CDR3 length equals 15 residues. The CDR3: CASSQGARSNQPQHF. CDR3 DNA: TGTGCCAGTAGCCAGGGGGCGCGGAGCAATCAGCCCCAGCATTTT.

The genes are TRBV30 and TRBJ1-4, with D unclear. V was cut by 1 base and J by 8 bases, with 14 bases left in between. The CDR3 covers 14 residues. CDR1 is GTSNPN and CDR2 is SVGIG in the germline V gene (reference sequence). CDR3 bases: TGTGCCTGGAGTGGGGTGAGGGTTTCGGAAAAACTGTTTTTT. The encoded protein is CAWSGVRVSEKLFF.

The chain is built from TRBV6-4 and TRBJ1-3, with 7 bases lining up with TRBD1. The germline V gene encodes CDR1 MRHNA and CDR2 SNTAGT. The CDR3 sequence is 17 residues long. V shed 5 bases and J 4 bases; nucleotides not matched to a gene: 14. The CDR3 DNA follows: TGTGCCAGCAGTCACCCCCTGGGACAGTGCGCCGGAAACACCATATATTTT. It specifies CASSHPLGQCAGNTIYF.

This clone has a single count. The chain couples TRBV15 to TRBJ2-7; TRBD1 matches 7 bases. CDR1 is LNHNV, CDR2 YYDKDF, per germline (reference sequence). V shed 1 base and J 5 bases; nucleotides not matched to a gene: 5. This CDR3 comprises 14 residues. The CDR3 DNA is TGTGCCACCAGCAGAGCCTACAGGGGCCACGAGCAGTACTTC. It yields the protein CATSRAYRGHEQYF.

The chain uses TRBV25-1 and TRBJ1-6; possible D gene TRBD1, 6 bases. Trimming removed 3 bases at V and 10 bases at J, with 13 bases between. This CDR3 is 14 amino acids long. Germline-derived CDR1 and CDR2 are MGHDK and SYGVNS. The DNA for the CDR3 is TGTGCCAGCAGTGACCTCACAGGGAGCTCACCCCTCCACTTT. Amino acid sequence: CASSDLTGSSPLHF.

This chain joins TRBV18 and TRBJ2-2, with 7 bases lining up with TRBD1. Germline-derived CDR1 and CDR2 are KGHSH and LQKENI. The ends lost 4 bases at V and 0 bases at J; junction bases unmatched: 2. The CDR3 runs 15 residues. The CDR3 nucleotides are TGTGCCAGCTCACGGGACAGTACGAACACCGGGGAGCTGTTTTTT. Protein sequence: CASSRDSTNTGELFF.

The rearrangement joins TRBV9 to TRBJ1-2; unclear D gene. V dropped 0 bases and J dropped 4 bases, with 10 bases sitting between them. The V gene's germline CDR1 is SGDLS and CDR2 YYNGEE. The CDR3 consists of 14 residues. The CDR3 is CASSVDPHSYGYTF. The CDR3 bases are TGTGCCAGCAGCGTAGACCCTCACAGCTATGGCTACACCTTC.

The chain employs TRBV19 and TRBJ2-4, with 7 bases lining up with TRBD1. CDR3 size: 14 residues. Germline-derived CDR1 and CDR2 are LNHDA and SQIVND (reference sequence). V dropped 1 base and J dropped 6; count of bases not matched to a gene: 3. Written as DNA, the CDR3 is TGTGCCAGTAGTATAGGGGGGACAGCAAACATTCAGTACTTC. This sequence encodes CASSIGGTANIQYF.

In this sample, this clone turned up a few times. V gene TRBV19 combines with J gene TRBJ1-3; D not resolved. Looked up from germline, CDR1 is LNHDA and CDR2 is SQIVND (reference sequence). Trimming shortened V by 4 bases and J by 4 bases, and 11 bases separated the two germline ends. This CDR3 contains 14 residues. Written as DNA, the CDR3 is TGTGCCAGTAGTACTGGGCCCGGCGGAAACACCATATATTTT. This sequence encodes CASSTGPGGNTIYF.

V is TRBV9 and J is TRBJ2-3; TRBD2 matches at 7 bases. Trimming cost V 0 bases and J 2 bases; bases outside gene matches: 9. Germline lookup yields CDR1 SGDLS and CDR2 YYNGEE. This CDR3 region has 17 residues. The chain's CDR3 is CASSVVSGGGSTDTQYF. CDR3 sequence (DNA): TGTGCCAGCAGCGTAGTTTCGGGGGGAGGATCCACAGATACGCAGTATTTT.